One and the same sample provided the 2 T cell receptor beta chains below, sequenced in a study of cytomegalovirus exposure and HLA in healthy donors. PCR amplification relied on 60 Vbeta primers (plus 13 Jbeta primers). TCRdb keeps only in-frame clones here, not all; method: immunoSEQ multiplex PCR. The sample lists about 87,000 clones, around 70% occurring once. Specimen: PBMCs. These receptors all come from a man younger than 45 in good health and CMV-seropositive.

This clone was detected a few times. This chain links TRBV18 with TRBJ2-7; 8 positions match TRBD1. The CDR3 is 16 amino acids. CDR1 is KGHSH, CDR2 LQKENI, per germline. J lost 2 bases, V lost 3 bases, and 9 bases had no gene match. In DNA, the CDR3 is TGTGCCAGCTCACCTTCGTTAGGGACAGGCACCTACGAGCAGTACTTC. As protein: CASSPSLGTGTYEQYF.

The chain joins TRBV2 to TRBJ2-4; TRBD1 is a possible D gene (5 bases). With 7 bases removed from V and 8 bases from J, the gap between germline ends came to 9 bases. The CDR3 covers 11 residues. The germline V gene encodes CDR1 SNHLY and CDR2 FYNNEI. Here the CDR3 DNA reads TGTGCCAGCACACAGGTAGACATTCAGTACTTC. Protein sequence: CASTQVDIQYF.